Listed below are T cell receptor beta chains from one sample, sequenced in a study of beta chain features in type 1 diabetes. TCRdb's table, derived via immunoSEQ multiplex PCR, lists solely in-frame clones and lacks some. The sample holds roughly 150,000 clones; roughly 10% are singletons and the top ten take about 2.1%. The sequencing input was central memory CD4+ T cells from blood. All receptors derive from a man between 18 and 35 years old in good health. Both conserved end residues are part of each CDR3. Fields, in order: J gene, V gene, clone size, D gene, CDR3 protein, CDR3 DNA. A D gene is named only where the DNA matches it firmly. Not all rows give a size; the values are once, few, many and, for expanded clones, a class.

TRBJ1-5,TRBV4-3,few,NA,CASSQDSWSQPQHF,TGCGCCAGCAGCCAAGATAGTTGGAGTCAGCCCCAGCATTTT
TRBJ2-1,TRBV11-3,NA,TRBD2,CASSLDGTSGRRGYNEQFF,TGTGCCAGCAGCTTAGATGGGACTAGCGGGAGGAGAGGCTACAATGAGCAGTTCTTC
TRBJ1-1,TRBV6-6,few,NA,CASSYGPTEAFF,TGTGCCAGCAGTTACGGGCCCACTGAAGCTTTCTTT
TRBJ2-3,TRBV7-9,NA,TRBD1,CASSSRDRVRDTQYF,TGTGCCAGCAGCTCCCGGGACAGGGTACGAGATACGCAGTATTTT
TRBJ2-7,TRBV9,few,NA,CASSLAEGKEQYF,TGTGCCAGCAGCCTCGCGGAGGGAAAAGAGCAGTACTTC
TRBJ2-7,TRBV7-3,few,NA,CASSLGQGNYEQYF,TGTGCCAGCAGCTTAGGGCAGGGGAACTACGAGCAGTACTTC
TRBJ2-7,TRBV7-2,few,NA,CASSPRAGFYEQYF,TGTGCCAGCAGCCCACGCGCTGGATTCTACGAGCAGTACTTC
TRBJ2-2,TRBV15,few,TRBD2,CATSRTRGLAGANTGELFF,TGTGCCACCAGCAGGACGAGGGGACTAGCGGGAGCGAACACCGGGGAGCTGTTTTTT
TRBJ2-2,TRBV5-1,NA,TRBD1,CASSSRQGDTGELFF,TGCGCCAGCAGCTCGAGACAGGGTGACACCGGGGAGCTGTTTTTT
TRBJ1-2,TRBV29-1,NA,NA,CSVEGQTYGYTF,TGCAGCGTTGAAGGACAGACCTATGGCTACACCTTC
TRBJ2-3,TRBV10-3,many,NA,CAISLLQDTQYF,TGTGCCATCAGTCTCCTACAAGATACGCAGTATTTT
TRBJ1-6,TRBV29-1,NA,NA,CSVVGPPLHF,TGCAGCGTTGTCGGCCCACCCCTCCACTTT
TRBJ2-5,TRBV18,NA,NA,CASSPSTAQETQYF,TGTGCCAGCTCACCATCGACAGCCCAAGAGACCCAGTACTTC
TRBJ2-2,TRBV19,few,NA,CASSGKLGYTGELFF,TGTGCCAGTAGTGGAAAGTTAGGGTACACCGGGGAGCTGTTTTTT
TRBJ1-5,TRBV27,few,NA,CASRPLRDGNQPQHF,TGTGCCAGCAGGCCCCTCCGGGACGGGAATCAGCCCCAGCATTTT
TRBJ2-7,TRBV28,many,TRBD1,CASRGTVLEQYF,TGTGCCAGCAGAGGGACAGTGCTCGAGCAGTACTTC
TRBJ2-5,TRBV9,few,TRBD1,CASSVGGQGKTQYF,TGTGCCAGCAGCGTAGGGGGACAGGGGAAGACCCAGTACTTC
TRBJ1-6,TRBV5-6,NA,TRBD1,CASSLAGGGSPLHF,TGTGCCAGCAGCTTAGCAGGGGGTGGTTCACCCCTCCACTTT
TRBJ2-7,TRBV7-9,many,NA,CASSLSANSYEQYF,TGTGCCAGCAGCTTGAGCGCAAACTCCTACGAGCAGTACTTC
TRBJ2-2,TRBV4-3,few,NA,CASSQELQGFAGELFF,TGCGCCAGCAGCCAAGAACTACAGGGCTTCGCCGGGGAGCTGTTTTTT
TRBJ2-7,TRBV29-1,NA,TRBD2,CSVVDSGTTLYEQYF,TGCAGCGTTGTCGATTCCGGGACTACTCTCTACGAGCAGTACTTC
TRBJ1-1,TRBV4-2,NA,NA,CASSQAALNTEAFF,TGTGCCAGCAGCCAAGCGGCGTTGAACACTGAAGCTTTCTTT
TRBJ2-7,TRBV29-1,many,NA,CSVEAGSYEQYF,TGCAGCGTCGAGGCAGGGTCCTACGAGCAGTACTTC
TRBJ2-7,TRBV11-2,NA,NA,CASSLLSGQGYEQYF,TGTGCCAGCAGCTTATTATCAGGGCAAGGCTACGAGCAGTACTTC
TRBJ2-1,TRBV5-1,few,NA,CASSLGDFYNEQFF,TGCGCCAGCAGCTTGGGGGACTTCTACAATGAGCAGTTCTTC
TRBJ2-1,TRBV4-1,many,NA,CASSQLDMIAYNEQFF,TGCGCCAGCAGCCAGTTAGACATGATAGCCTACAATGAGCAGTTCTTC
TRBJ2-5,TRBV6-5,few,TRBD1,CASSDRTGGETQYF,TGTGCCAGCAGTGATAGGACAGGGGGGGAGACCCAGTACTTC
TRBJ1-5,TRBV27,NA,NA,CASSQLSGSNQPQHF,TGTGCCAGCAGTCAACTATCGGGGAGCAATCAGCCCCAGCATTTT
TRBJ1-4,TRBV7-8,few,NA,CASSFGGRPVNEKLFF,TGTGCCAGCAGCTTTGGTGGAAGACCGGTTAATGAAAAACTGTTTTTT
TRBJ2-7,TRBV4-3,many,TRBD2,CASSQDPAGGTEQYF,TGCGCCAGCAGCCAAGATCCCGCGGGAGGGACCGAGCAGTACTTC
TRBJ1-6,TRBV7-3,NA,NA,CASSSASGIRSPLHF,TGTGCCAGCAGTTCGGCGAGCGGGATTCGTTCACCCCTCCACTTT
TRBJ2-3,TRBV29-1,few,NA,CSVEKQGLTDTQYF,TGCAGCGTTGAAAAGCAGGGATTGACAGATACGCAGTATTTT
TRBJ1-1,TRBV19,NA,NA,CASKSGSSGDTEAFF,TGTGCCAGCAAATCGGGTTCTTCCGGCGACACTGAAGCTTTCTTT
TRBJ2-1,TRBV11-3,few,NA,CASSGVHNEQFF,TGTGCCAGCAGCGGGGTGCACAATGAGCAGTTCTTC
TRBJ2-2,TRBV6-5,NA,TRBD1,CATFRTGQTGELFF,TGTGCCACCTTCAGGACAGGACAGACCGGGGAGCTGTTTTTT
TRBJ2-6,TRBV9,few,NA,CASSVTGVQIGGANVLTF,TGTGCCAGCAGCGTAACCGGGGTCCAAATTGGTGGGGCCAACGTCCTGACTTTC
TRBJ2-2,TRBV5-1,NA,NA,CASSPDVNTGELFF,TGCGCCAGCAGCCCGGATGTGAACACCGGGGAGCTGTTTTTT
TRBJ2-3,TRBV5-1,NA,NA,CASTEGAADTQYF,TGCGCCAGCACCGAGGGAGCCGCAGATACGCAGTATTTT
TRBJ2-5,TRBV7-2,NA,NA,CASSLGPGPLLETQYF,TGTGCCAGCAGCTTAGGACCCGGGCCCTTGTTGGAGACCCAGTACTTC
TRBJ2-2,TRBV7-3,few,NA,CATRGGNTGELFF,TGTGCCACCCGGGGTGGGAACACCGGGGAGCTGTTTTTT
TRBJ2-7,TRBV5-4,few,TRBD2,CASRTTGLAGYYEQYF,TGTGCCAGCAGAACAACCGGGCTAGCGGGTTATTACGAGCAGTACTTC
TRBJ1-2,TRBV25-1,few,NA,CASSESRINYGYTF,TGTGCCAGCAGTGAATCCCGGATAAACTATGGCTACACCTTC
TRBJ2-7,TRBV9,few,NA,CASSVGVENYEQYF,TGTGCCAGCAGCGTAGGAGTAGAGAACTACGAGCAGTACTTC
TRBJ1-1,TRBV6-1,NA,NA,CASSEVLNTEAFF,TGTGCCAGCAGTGAAGTTCTGAACACTGAAGCTTTCTTT
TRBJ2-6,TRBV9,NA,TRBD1,CASSVVRTGVGANVLTF,TGTGCCAGCAGCGTAGTCCGGACAGGGGTAGGGGCCAACGTCCTGACTTTC
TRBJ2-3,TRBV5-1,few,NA,CASSFRPDWDTQYF,TGCGCCAGCAGCTTTAGACCGGATTGGGATACGCAGTATTTT
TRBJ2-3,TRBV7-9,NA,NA,CASSLGRSTDTQYF,TGTGCCAGCAGCTTAGGACGGAGCACAGATACGCAGTATTTT
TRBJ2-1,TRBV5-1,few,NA,CASSFRLASSSYNEQFF,TGCGCCAGCAGCTTCAGGCTGGCGAGTAGCTCCTACAATGAGCAGTTCTTC
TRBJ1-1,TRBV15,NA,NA,CATSSDSTRANTEAFF,TGTGCCACCAGCAGCGACTCTACAAGGGCGAACACTGAAGCTTTCTTT
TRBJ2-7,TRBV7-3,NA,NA,CASRGAGPRDEQYF,TGTGCCAGCAGGGGGGCAGGACCGAGGGACGAGCAGTACTTC
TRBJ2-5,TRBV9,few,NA,CASSVGGTQDVETQYF,TGTGCCAGCAGCGTAGGCGGGACCCAGGATGTGGAGACCCAGTACTTC
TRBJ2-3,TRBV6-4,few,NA,CASSVGGTDTQYF,TGTGCCAGCAGTGTGGGGGGCACAGATACGCAGTATTTT
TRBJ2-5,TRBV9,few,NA,CASSVGSGGASPETQYF,TGTGCCAGCAGCGTAGGCTCAGGGGGGGCGAGCCCAGAGACCCAGTACTTC
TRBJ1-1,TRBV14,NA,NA,CASSQSRNTEAFF,TGTGCCAGCAGCCAATCGAGGAACACTGAAGCTTTCTTT
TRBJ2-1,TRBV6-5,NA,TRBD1,CASTRGGQGNNEQFF,TGTGCCAGCACCCGCGGGGGACAGGGAAATAATGAGCAGTTCTTC
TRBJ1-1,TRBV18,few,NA,CASSAGQLTANTEAFF,TGTGCCAGCTCGGCTGGACAGCTAACTGCGAACACTGAAGCTTTCTTT
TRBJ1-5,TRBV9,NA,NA,CASSFRDGMNQPQHF,TGTGCCAGCAGCTTCCGGGACGGAATGAATCAGCCCCAGCATTTT